The 15 T cell receptor beta chains below were found in one sample sequenced in a study of spatial heterogeneity in lung cancer (dated by TCRdb to between 2018 and 2020). The time point label, read with the paper, signifies: sample taken at primary tumor resection. The library was obtained by 5' RACE. Instrument on record: NextSeq 500. The raw public data were reprocessed by TCRdb itself: fastp quality trimming at Q25, MiXCR clonotype calling, in-frame beta chains only. Duplicate CDR3 protein sequences are folded into a single record with the most common DNA and genes. This sample has approximately 6,300 distinct CDR3 sequences in its table, and approximately 20% of those were observed once. Together, the top ten hold roughly 17% of the sample. The material was normal lung tissue next to the tumor, obtained at surgery. The source is a male donor with early-stage non-small cell lung cancer.

The rearrangement uses TRBV7-8 and TRBJ2-4; 7 nucleotides line up with TRBD1. This CDR3 is built from 12 residues. V lost 5 bases to trimming and J lost 8 bases; unmatched junction nucleotides: 3. Germline V lookup: CDR1 SGHVS, CDR2 FQNEAQ. The CDR3 DNA reads as TGTGCCAGCAGCCCAGACAGGGACATTCAGTACTTC. The encoded protein is CASSPDRDIQYF.

By sample share, this clonotype is large. The V gene is TRBV29-1, the J gene TRBJ2-5; TRBD1 or TRBD2 may be the D gene (5 bases each). Per the germline V gene, CDR1 is SQVTM and CDR2 is ANQGSEA. The CDR3 sequence is 12 residues long. With 6 bases removed from V and 5 bases from J, the gap between germline ends came to 13 bases. CDR3 bases: TGCAGCGTCGGTGGGGGATCGGAGACCCAGTACTTC. It specifies CSVGGGSETQYF.

The genes are TRBV3-1 and TRBJ2-7; TRBD2 agrees at 12 bases. This CDR3 contains 18 residues. The ends lost 3 bases at V and 0 bases at J; junction bases unmatched: 9. The germline V gene encodes CDR1 LGHDT and CDR2 YNNKEL (reference sequence). This chain's CDR3 is CASSQLTRTSGNSYEQYF. In DNA form, the CDR3 reads TGTGCCAGCAGCCAGCTGACCCGGACTAGCGGGAACTCCTACGAGCAGTACTTC.

The table lists this clonotype with a few counts. J is TRBJ2-1 and V is TRBV12-3 or TRBV12-4; the D is unclear. V was cut by 3 bases and J by 8 bases, with 11 bases left in between. The CDR3 runs to 13 residues. The CDR3 region is CASSFPPAYEQFF. CDR3 bases: TGTGCCAGCAGTTTCCCCCCTGCCTATGAGCAGTTCTTC.

Sample share makes this clonotype medium-sized. The rearrangement links TRBV24-1 to TRBJ2-5; TRBD2 matches 10 bases. After removal of 2 bases from V and 2 bases from J, the junction contained 4 bases not matched to a gene. Looked up from germline, CDR1 is KGHDR and CDR2 is SFDVKD. The CDR3 consists of 16 residues. Here the CDR3 reads CATSDYDSGRQETQYF. In DNA, the CDR3 is TGTGCCACCAGTGATTATGATAGCGGGAGGCAAGAGACCCAGTACTTC.

The chain has TRBV30 and TRBJ2-1; D may be TRBD2 (6 bases). The CDR3 is 16 amino acids. In germline, CDR1 is GTSNPN, CDR2 SVGIG (reference sequence). The V end was cut by 3 bases, the J end by 0 bases, with 15 bases between. CDR3 in DNA: TGTGCCTGGAGGAATCTAGCGCCGAACTCCTACAATGAGCAGTTCTTC. Translating gives CAWRNLAPNSYNEQFF.

The V gene is TRBV28, the J gene TRBJ2-7; D gene unclear. Germline assignment: CDR1 MDHEN and CDR2 SYDVKM. V was shortened by 7 bases and J by 2 bases, with 9 bases between the two germline ends. The CDR3 is 12 amino acids. CDR3 sequence: CASMVDTYEQYF. The CDR3 DNA is TGTGCCAGCATGGTGGATACCTACGAGCAGTACTTC.

This chain links TRBV28 with TRBJ1-1, with D possibly being TRBD1 (5 bases). Per germline, CDR1 MDHEN and CDR2 SYDVKM. Trimming cost V 5 bases and J 7 bases, with 17 bases left between them. The CDR3 is 14 amino acids. Here the CDR3 reads CASSKMGAGNEAFF. The CDR3 DNA reads TGTGCCAGCAGTAAGATGGGTGCAGGGAATGAAGCTTTCTTT.

This clonotype was seen many times. The rearrangement links TRBV14 to TRBJ2-7; D is perhaps TRBD2 (6 bases). The CDR3 is 15 residues long. Trimming shortened V by 0 bases and J by 2 bases, and 11 bases separated the two germline ends. Germline CDR1 SGHDN, CDR2 FVKESK. CDR3: CASSQDYGGAYEQYF. The CDR3 DNA sequence: TGTGCCAGCAGCCAAGATTACGGCGGGGCCTACGAGCAGTACTTC. The full variable domain, with the rest looked up from reference TRBV14 and TRBJ2-7, is EAGVTQFPSHSVIEKGQTVTLRCDPISGHDNLYWYRRVMGKEIKFLLHFVKESKQDESGMPNNRFLAERTGGTYSTLKVQPAELEDSGVYFCASSQDYGGAYEQYFGPGTRLTVT.

There are a few counts of this clonotype. This rearrangement joins TRBV6-4 to TRBJ1-1, with 8 bases fitting TRBD1. Looked up from germline, CDR1 is MRHNA and CDR2 is SNTAGT. Germline trimming cut 9 bases from V and 4 bases from J; bases unmatched to any gene: 1. This CDR3 region has 11 residues. This CDR3 reads CARTGATEAFF. CDR3 in DNA: TGTGCCAGGACAGGGGCCACTGAAGCTTTCTTT.

This clonotype was observed a handful of times. This chain links TRBV20-1 with TRBJ2-1; 16 nucleotides agree with TRBD2. Per germline, CDR1 DFQATT and CDR2 SNEGSKA (reference sequence). The CDR3 spans 19 residues. V shed 2 bases, J shed 4 bases, and the junction held 11 bases outside the gene matches. The CDR3 is CSARKPPGLAGGSYNEQFF. In DNA, the CDR3 is TGCAGTGCTAGAAAACCTCCGGGACTAGCGGGAGGGAGTTACAATGAGCAGTTCTTC.

This clonotype turned up a few times. The J gene is TRBJ1-3, the V gene TRBV6-5; D is perhaps TRBD1 (5 bases). V lost 0 bases to trimming and J lost 0 bases, with 9 bases between them. Germline CDR1 is MNHEY and CDR2 is SVGAGI. This CDR3 comprises 16 residues. For the CDR3, the DNA is TGTGCCAGCAGTTACTCGAAGGGGAGCTCTGGAAACACCATATATTTT. It specifies CASSYSKGSSGNTIYF.

Judged by abundance, this clonotype is medium-sized. V usage is TRBV24-1 and J usage is TRBJ2-2, with unresolved D. The germline V gene has CDR1 KGHDR and CDR2 SFDVKD. The CDR3 extends over 17 amino acids. The germline V and J ends were trimmed by 2 bases and 2 bases, with 14 bases remaining between them. The CDR3 sequence: CATSDSNGRRNTGELFF. CDR3 nucleotide sequence: TGTGCCACCAGTGATTCCAACGGGCGGCGTAACACCGGGGAGCTGTTTTTT.

This clonotype was seen only a few times. The chain employs TRBV7-8 and TRBJ2-4; D call uncertain. The CDR3 is 16 residues long. Germline V lookup: CDR1 SGHVS, CDR2 FQNEAQ. V lost 4 bases, J lost 0 bases, and 13 bases lay in between. CDR3 protein: CASSYDPDGAKNIQYF. The CDR3 coding sequence is TGTGCCAGCAGCTACGACCCGGACGGAGCCAAAAACATTCAGTACTTC.

The genes are TRBV12-3 or TRBV12-4 and TRBJ2-3; perhaps D is TRBD1 or TRBD2 (5 bases each). The length of the CDR3 is 13 residues. The V end lost 8 bases, the J end lost 8 bases, and 17 bases lay between the germline ends. The CDR3 here is CASAGRDGGTQYF. CDR3 coding DNA: TGTGCCAGCGCTGGAAGGGATGGGGGTACGCAGTATTTT.